Listed here are 11 T cell receptor beta chains from one sample, sequenced in a study of blood T cell repertoires in COVID-19. Repertoires were generated with immunoSEQ multiplex PCR, while TCRdb's copy carries only in-frame clones and drops some. Of 85,000 to 120,000 clones listed, almost 80% were seen once; the top ten hold 9.8%. Sequenced input: peripheral blood. The receptors stem from a man in his 60s with active or convalescent COVID-19.

A word on this clone: At the DNA level, this CDR3 is encoded by other sequences in the same sample as well. In nucleotides, the CDR3 is TGTGCCAGCAGCCGAGACACCGGGGAGCTGTTTTTT. It yields the protein CASSRDTGELFF. The chain is built from TRBV7-9 and TRBJ2-2; D call uncertain. The CDR3 loop spans 12 amino acids. The V end was cut by 5 bases, the J end by 3 bases, with 4 bases between. Germline CDR1 SEHNR, CDR2 FQNEAQ (reference sequence).

The chain combines TRBV7-6 with TRBJ2-3; 7 bases line up with TRBD1. V trimming: 5 bases; J trimming: 2 bases; junction bases outside the gene matches: 7. CDR1 and CDR2 from the germline V gene are SGHVS and FNYEAQ. The CDR3 contains 15 residues. The CDR3 loop is CASSPRDRFTDTQYF. The DNA for the CDR3 is TGTGCCAGCAGCCCCCGGGACAGATTCACAGATACGCAGTATTTT.

CDR3: CASSLGGTLENIQYF. As DNA, the CDR3 is TGTGCCAGCAGCTTAGGGGGCACCCTCGAAAACATTCAGTACTTC. V is TRBV7-2 and J is TRBJ2-4, with D tentatively TRBD1 (5 bases). CDR3 length: 15 amino acids. V lost 1 base and J 5 bases, leaving 12 bases between the germline ends. Germline CDR1 is SGHTA and CDR2 is FQGNSA.

The CDR3 loop is CASSDQTGSSTGELFF. Written as DNA, the CDR3 is TGTGCCAGCAGCGACCAGACAGGGAGCAGCACCGGGGAGCTGTTTTTT. The J gene is TRBJ2-2, the V gene TRBV7-6; TRBD1 matches at 7 bases. Germline assignment: CDR1 SGHVS and CDR2 FNYEAQ. This CDR3 comprises 16 residues. V gave up 5 bases and J gave up 4 bases; unmatched junction bases: 10.

The rearrangement links TRBV28 to TRBJ1-1; D not resolved. The CDR3 runs 14 residues. Germline V lookup: CDR1 MDHEN, CDR2 SYDVKM. V gave up 2 bases and J gave up 5 bases, with 12 bases separating them. The CDR3 reads CASSLRESRTEAFF. CDR3 sequence (DNA): TGTGCCAGCAGTTTACGGGAGTCAAGGACTGAAGCTTTCTTT.

V is TRBV5-1 and J is TRBJ2-1; 11 positions match TRBD2. The CDR3 has 16 residues. Trimming took 4 bases from V and 10 from J; bases not matched to a gene: 13. The germline gives CDR1 SGHRS, CDR2 YFSETQ. Written as DNA, the CDR3 is TGCGCCAGCAGCCCGGGGACTAGCGGTCTGGTTGGGGAGCAGTTCTTC. Translation gives CASSPGTSGLVGEQFF.

This clone was picked up a small number of times. One end of the junction varies from germline; a read error may be responsible. The chain links TRBV5-1 to TRBJ1-2, with D unclear. The CDR3 is 11 amino acids. In germline, CDR1 is SGHRS, CDR2 YFSETQ. The CDR3 region has the DNA TGCGCCAGCAGATTGGGAGATGGCTACACCTTC. This sequence encodes CASRLGDGYTF.

The V call is TRBV5-1, the J call TRBJ2-7; 8 positions agree with TRBD1. The germline gives CDR1 SGHRS, CDR2 YFSETQ. CDR3 size: 16 residues. V lost 4 bases, J lost 3 bases, and 12 bases stayed unmatched. DNA for the CDR3: TGCGCCAGCAGCCCTGACGTCCCTGGGACAGGCTACGAGCAGTACTTC. This translates into CASSPDVPGTGYEQYF.

This chain joins TRBV24-1 and TRBJ2-1; TRBD2 agrees at 8 bases. The CDR3 is 16 amino acids. The junction had 1 base not matched to a gene; V was cut back by 1 base and J by 0 bases. Germline lookup yields CDR1 KGHDR and CDR2 SFDVKD. For the CDR3, the DNA is TGTGCCACCAGTGATTTCCGGGGGGGCTCCTACAATGAGCAGTTCTTC. As protein: CATSDFRGGSYNEQFF.

The chain has TRBV7-9 and TRBJ2-2; weak D call: TRBD2 (5 bases). The CDR3 runs to 14 residues. In germline, CDR1 is SEHNR, CDR2 FQNEAQ (reference sequence). V lost 5 bases to trimming and J lost 5 bases, with 12 bases between them. The CDR3 sequence: CASSPGRGTGELFF. In nucleotides, the CDR3 is TGTGCCAGCAGCCCCGGTCGGGGTACCGGGGAGCTGTTTTTT.

The V and J genes are TRBV5-4 and TRBJ1-4; D call uncertain. Germline V gene data show CDR1 as SGHNT and CDR2 as YYREEE (reference sequence). V lost 2 bases to trimming and J lost 0 bases, with 11 bases between them. This CDR3 spans 16 amino acids. The CDR3 region is CASSLRGPATNEKLFF. CDR3 DNA sequence: TGTGCCAGCAGCTTAAGAGGGCCTGCAACTAATGAAAAACTGTTTTTT.